The sequence of this TCR beta chain was determined in a study of blood T cell repertoires in COVID-19 (TCRdb year 2020). At the level of the whole study: Samples covering the acute and convalescent phases of COVID-19 were provided by collaborators in the United States, Italy and Spain. The sample metadata nearly always contained a de-identified subject ID, COVID-19 status, age in years and sex. Where available, HLA class I and class II types were obtained from metadata supplied by the sample provider rather than from assay-based typing. The repertoires were made available in a free public database intended to serve as a resource for research on the immune response to SARS-CoV-2. Deeply sampled blood TCRbeta repertoires from subjects exposed to, actively infected with, or recovered from COVID-19 were included in the dataset. The material from the prospective study consisted of cDNA or gDNA derived from T cells, B-cell-depleted T cells, or PBMCs. The samples were drawn from two sources: the first 160 participants of the ongoing ImmuneRACE study, and 1,000 to 1,500 subjects contributed by 6 global collaborators.

TCRbeta CDR3 regions were amplified from genomic DNA by means of the immunoSEQ Assay, a bias-controlled multiplex PCR. In the original analysis: The number of nucleated cells in each sample was estimated from the amplification of reference gene primers within the assay. To quantify the absolute abundance of each unique TCRbeta CDR3 rearrangement, sequence reads were collapsed and filtered. For each sample, productive Simpson clonality was calculated by taking the square root of Simpson's diversity index across productive rearrangements. TCRdb obtained this table from immuneACCESS and retained in-frame rearrangements with V and J assigned. These tables miss some clones; where compared with another copy, unresolved V genes account for less than half of the shortfall, and the remainder is unexplained. That table gives V, J and clone size, and the DNA gave D and trimming. For this sample the table gives 130,000 or so clones, of which 87% were detected only once. The ten largest clones capture 2% to 3% of the sample.

About this clone: Its specific antigen is unknown. No much larger clone exists at a distance of one base, and base qualities are not known.

The paper as a whole reports these results and caveats: Clinical and demographic metadata were provided uncurated, with the amount varying by source and participant.

Collaborating institutions collected whole blood in K2EDTA tubes following their own protocols. For TCRbeta analysis, collaborators shipped samples as frozen whole blood, isolated PBMCs, or DNA extracted from either of those sample types. V ends up 10 bases short and J 6 bases short, with an unmatched junction base count of 26. Looking up the germline V gene (reference sequence) yields CDR1 LNHDA and CDR2 SQIVND. Including cysteine and phenylalanine, the CDR3 has 18 amino acids. The retained sequence is limited to the CDR3, 54 bases, with the frame set at the first base. The source material was peripheral blood. The chain employs TRBV19 and TRBJ1-1, with 7 central nucleotides matching TRBD1. The sequence derives from a man aged 45-60 years with active COVID-19. The CDR3 in this case is CATARHRPIPGQTPEAFF. The DNA is as follows: TGTGCCACTGCTCGTCATCGGCCAATTCCGGGACAGACCCCTGAAGCTTTCTTT.